This TCR beta chain was sequenced during a study of T cell changes during pregnancy in multiple sclerosis. J gave up 6 bases and V 3 bases, and 7 bases lay outside the gene matches. This CDR3 is 14 amino acids long. Germline values: CDR1 SNHLY, CDR2 FYNNEI. The protocol was immunoSEQ multiplex PCR, while the TCRdb copy is restricted to in-frame clones and leaves out a portion. The sample carries roughly 110,000 clones, roughly nine tenths recorded once. This TCR came from a female donor with multiple sclerosis, enrolled in a pregnancy study. The sequenced sample was peripheral blood, obtained in the third trimester of pregnancy. V usage is TRBV2 and J usage is TRBJ1-1; the match to TRBD1 covers 7 bases. The CDR3 DNA reads TGTGCCAGCAGTGAGAGGAAAGGGGGCCCTGAAGCTTTCTTT. This sequence encodes CASSERKGGPEAFF.